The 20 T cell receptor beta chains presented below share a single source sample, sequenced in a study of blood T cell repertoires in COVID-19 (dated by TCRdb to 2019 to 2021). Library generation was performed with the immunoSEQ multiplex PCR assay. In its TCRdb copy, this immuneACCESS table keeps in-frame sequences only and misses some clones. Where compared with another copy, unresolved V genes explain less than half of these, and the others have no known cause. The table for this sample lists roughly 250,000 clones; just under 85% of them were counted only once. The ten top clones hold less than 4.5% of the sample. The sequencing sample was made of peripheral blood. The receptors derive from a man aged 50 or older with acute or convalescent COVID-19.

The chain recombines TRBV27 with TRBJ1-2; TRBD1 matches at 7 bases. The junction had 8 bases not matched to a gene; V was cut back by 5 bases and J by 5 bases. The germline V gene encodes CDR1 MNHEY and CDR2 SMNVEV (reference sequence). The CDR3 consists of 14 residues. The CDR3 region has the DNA TGTGCCAGCAGTCCAAGGACAGGCCTTTATGGCTACACCTTC. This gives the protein CASSPRTGLYGYTF.

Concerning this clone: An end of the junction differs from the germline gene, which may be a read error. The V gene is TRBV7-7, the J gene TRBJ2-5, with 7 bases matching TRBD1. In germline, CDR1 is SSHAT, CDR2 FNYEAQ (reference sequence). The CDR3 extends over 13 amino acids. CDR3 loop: CASSLNRGETQYF. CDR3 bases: TGTGCTAGCAGCTTAAACAGGGGAGAGACCCAGTACTTC.

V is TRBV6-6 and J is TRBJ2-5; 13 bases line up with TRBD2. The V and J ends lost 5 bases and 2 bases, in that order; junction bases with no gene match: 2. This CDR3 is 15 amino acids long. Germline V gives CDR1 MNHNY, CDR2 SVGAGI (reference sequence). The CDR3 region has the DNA TGTGCCAGCAGTGCACTAGCGGGGGGGCAAGAGACCCAGTACTTC. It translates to CASSALAGGQETQYF.

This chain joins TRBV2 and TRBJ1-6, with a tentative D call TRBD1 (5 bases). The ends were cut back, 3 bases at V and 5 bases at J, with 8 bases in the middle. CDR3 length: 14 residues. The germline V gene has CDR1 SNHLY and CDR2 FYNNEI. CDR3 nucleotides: TGTGCCAGCAGTGACTGGGGGGATAATTCACCCCTCCACTTT. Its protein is CASSDWGDNSPLHF.

The CDR3 loop is CATGGSGYNEQFF. CDR3 DNA: TGTGCCACCGGAGGCTCTGGATACAATGAGCAGTTCTTC. V and J are TRBV6-5 and TRBJ2-1, with D possibly matching TRBD2 (5 bases). The V end was cut by 10 bases, the J end by 4 bases, with 14 bases between. The CDR3 extends over 13 amino acids. The germline V gene encodes CDR1 MNHEY and CDR2 SVGAGI.

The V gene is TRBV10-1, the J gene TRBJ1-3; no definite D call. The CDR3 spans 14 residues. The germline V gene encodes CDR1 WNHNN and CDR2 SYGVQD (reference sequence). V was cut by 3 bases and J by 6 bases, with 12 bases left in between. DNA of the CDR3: TGCGCCAGCAGTGACCCGGGGTTGGAAAACACCATATATTTT. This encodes CASSDPGLENTIYF.

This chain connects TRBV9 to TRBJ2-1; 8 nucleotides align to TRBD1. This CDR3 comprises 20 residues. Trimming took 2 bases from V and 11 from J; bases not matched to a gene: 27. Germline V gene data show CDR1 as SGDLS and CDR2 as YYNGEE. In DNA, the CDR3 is TGTGCCAGCAGCGTTTCCCCCCGTCTCGAAGACACCCCAGGGGGCGTTAAGCAGTTCTTC. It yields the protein CASSVSPRLEDTPGGVKQFF.

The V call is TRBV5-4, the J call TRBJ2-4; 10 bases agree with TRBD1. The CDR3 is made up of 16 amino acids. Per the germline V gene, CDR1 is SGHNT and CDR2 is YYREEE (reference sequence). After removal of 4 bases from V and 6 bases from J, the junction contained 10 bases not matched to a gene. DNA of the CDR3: TGTGCCAGCAGCGCGCCGGGACAGGGGTACGGAAACATTCAGTACTTC. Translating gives CASSAPGQGYGNIQYF.

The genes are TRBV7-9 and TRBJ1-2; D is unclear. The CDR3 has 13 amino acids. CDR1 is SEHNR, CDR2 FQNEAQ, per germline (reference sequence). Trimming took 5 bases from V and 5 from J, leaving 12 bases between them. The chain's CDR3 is CASSLRTSYGYTF. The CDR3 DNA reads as TGTGCCAGCAGCCTAAGGACTAGTTATGGCTACACCTTC.

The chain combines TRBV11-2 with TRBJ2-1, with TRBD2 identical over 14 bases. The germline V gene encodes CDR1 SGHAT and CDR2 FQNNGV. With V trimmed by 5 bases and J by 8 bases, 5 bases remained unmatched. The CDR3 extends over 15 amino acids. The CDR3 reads CASSARLAGGHEQFF. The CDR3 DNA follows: TGTGCCAGCAGCGCTCGACTAGCGGGAGGGCATGAGCAGTTCTTC.

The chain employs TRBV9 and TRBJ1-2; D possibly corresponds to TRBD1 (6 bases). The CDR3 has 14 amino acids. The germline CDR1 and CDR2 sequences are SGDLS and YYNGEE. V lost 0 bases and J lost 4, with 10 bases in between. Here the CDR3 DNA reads TGTGCCAGCAGCGTAGGACTGGGGGCCTATGGCTACACCTTC. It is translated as CASSVGLGAYGYTF.

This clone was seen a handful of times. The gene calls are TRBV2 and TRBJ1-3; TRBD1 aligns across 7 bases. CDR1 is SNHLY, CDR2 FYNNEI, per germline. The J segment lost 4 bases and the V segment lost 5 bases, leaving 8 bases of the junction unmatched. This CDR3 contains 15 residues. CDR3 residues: CASSPPGGRGNTIYF. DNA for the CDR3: TGTGCCAGCAGTCCCCCAGGGGGAAGGGGAAACACCATATATTTT.

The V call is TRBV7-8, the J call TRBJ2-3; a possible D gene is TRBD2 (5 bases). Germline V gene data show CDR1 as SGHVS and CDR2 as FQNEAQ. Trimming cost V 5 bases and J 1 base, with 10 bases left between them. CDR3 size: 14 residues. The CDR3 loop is CASSPDLRTDTQYF. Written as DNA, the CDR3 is TGTGCCAGCAGCCCGGACTTACGCACAGATACGCAGTATTTT.

The CDR3 nucleotides are TGTGCCAGCAGCCCACGGGGGGAGACAGGTTTAGTCACCTTC. Its translation: CASSPRGETGLVTF. The genes are TRBV7-9 and TRBJ1-2; a weak D match, TRBD1 (6 bases). V was clipped by 5 bases and J by 13 bases, with 23 bases between them. The length of the CDR3 is 14 residues. Germline V gene data show CDR1 as SEHNR and CDR2 as FQNEAQ (reference sequence).

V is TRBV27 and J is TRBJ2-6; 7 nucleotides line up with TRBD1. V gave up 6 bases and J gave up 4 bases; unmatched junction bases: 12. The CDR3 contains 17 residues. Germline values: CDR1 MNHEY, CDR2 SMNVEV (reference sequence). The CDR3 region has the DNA TGTGCCAGCAGACTTTCCGCAGGGGGTTCAGGGGCCAACGTCCTGACTTTC. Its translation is CASRLSAGGSGANVLTF.

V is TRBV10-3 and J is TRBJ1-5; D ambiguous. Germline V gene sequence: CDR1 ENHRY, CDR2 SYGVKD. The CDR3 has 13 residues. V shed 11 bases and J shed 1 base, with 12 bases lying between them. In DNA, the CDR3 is TGTGCCTTCCACACGGGAAGCAATCAGCCCCAGCATTTT. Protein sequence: CAFHTGSNQPQHF.

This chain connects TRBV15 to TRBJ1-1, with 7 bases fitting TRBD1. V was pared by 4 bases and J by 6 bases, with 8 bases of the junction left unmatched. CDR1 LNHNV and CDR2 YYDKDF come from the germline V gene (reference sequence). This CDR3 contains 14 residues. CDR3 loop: CATSKGGDRAEAFF. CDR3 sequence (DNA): TGTGCCACCAGCAAAGGGGGCGACAGGGCTGAAGCTTTCTTT. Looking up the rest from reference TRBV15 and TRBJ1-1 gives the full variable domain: DAMVIQNPRYQVTQFGKPVTLSCSQTLNHNVMYWYQQKSSQAPKLLFHYYDKDFNNEADTPDNFQSRRPNTSFCFLDIRSPGLGDTAMYLCATSKGGDRAEAFFGQGTRLTVV.

The CDR3 DNA sequence: TGCGCCAGCAGCCAGGGACATCCCGGGGAGCAGTACTTC. Amino acid sequence: CASSQGHPGEQYF. The genes are TRBV4-1 and TRBJ2-7; D is possibly TRBD1 (6 bases). This CDR3 has 13 residues. The germline V gene encodes CDR1 MGHRA and CDR2 YSYEKL. V was cut by 3 bases and J by 7 bases, with 13 bases left in between.

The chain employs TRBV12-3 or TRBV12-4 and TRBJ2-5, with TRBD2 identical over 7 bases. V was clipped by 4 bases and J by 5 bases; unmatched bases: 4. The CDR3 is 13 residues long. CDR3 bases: TGTGCCAGCAGTTACTTGGGGGGGGAGACCCAGTACTTC. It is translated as CASSYLGGETQYF.

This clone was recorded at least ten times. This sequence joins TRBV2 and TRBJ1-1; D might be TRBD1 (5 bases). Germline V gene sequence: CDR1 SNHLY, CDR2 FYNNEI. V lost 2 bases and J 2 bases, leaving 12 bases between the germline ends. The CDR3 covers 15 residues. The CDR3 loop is CASSENGAENTEAFF. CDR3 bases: TGTGCCAGCAGTGAAAATGGGGCGGAAAACACTGAAGCTTTCTTT.